The 6 T cell receptor beta chains in this list originate from one sample, sequenced in a study of identical twins listed by TCRdb under 2016. Libraries were constructed by 5' RACE. The run used an Illumina HiSeq 2000. TCRdb took the public reads, trimmed them with fastp at Q25, ran MiXCR for clone calling and kept in-frame beta chains. Every CDR3 protein is listed once, alongside the most common genes and DNA of its rows. In this sample the table shows fewer than 900,000 distinct CDR3 sequences, about 20% of which occur a single time. In total, the top ten clones hold around 4.4% of the sample. These sequences were also reported in another study, on T cells expressing NK-cell markers.

Sequenced: PBMCs. The origin of the receptors is a woman aged 18 to 35 in good health.

This clonotype has a handful of counts. The rearrangement links TRBV2 to TRBJ2-7; tentatively, D is TRBD1 (5 bases). The germline V gene encodes CDR1 SNHLY and CDR2 FYNNEI. The CDR3 has 13 residues. Trimming shortened V by 7 bases and J by 2 bases, and 12 bases separated the two germline ends. CDR3 bases: TGTGCCAGCATTTGGACAACGCCCTACGAGCAGTACTTC. Its translation is CASIWTTPYEQYF.

This clonotype was seen only a few times. The V and J genes are TRBV20-1 and TRBJ2-4; 11 bases map to TRBD1. CDR1 DFQATT and CDR2 SNEGSKA come from the germline V gene (reference sequence). The CDR3 sequence is 13 residues long. V was clipped by 5 bases and J by 6 bases; unmatched bases: 3. The DNA for the CDR3 is TGCAGTGCTGGGGACAGGGGGGGAAACATTCAGTACTTC. Translated, it gives CSAGDRGGNIQYF.

The chain employs TRBV5-1 and TRBJ2-5, with a possible D match to TRBD1 (7 bases). This CDR3 has 15 residues. Germline V gene sequence: CDR1 SGHRS, CDR2 YFSETQ. Trimming took off 4 bases at V and 2 bases at J, with 15 bases between the two ends. The CDR3 region has the DNA TGCGCCAGCAGCCCGGGGGACAGACTACAAGAGACCCAGTACTTC. Protein sequence: CASSPGDRLQETQYF.

The V and J genes are TRBV5-1 and TRBJ2-3; possible D gene TRBD1, 5 bases. The length of the CDR3 is 15 residues. The germline V gene encodes CDR1 SGHRS and CDR2 YFSETQ. V lost 1 base and J 3 bases, leaving 12 bases between the germline ends. The chain's CDR3 is CASSLNPGQTDTQYF. CDR3 nucleotides: TGCGCCAGCAGCTTGAATCCAGGGCAGACAGATACGCAGTATTTT.

This clonotype was recorded a few times. J is TRBJ2-1 and V is TRBV5-6; either TRBD1 or TRBD2 may fit D (5 bases each). The V end was cut by 0 bases, the J end by 10 bases, with 8 bases between. The V gene's germline CDR1 is SGHDT and CDR2 YYEEEE. The CDR3 sequence is 12 residues long. This CDR3 reads CASSLGDVEQFF. CDR3 sequence (DNA): TGTGCCAGCAGCTTGGGGGACGTGGAGCAGTTCTTC.

The sample holds a few counts of this clonotype. The chain employs TRBV20-1 and TRBJ2-7; TRBD1 agrees at 10 bases. V lost 5 bases to trimming and J lost 9 bases; unmatched junction nucleotides: 4. CDR1 is DFQATT and CDR2 is SNEGSKA in the germline V gene (reference sequence). This CDR3 spans 11 amino acids. CDR3 DNA: TGCAGTGCTGGACAGGGGGTGACGCAGTACTTC. Its protein product is CSAGQGVTQYF.